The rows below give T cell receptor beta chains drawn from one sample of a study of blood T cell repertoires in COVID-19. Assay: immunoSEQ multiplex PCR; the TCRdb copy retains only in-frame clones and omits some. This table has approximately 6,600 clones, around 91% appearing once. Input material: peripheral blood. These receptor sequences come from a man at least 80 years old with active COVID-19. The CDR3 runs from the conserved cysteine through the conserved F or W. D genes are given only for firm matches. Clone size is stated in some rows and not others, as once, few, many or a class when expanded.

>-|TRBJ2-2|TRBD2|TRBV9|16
CASSVGLAGNTGELFF
TGTGCCAGCAGCGTAGGACTAGCGGGAAACACCGGGGAGCTGTTTTTT
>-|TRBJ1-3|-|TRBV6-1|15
CASSKAGSSGNTIYF
TGTGCCAGCAGTAAAGCGGGGAGCTCTGGAAACACCATATATTTT
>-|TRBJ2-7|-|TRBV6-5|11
CAIKSSYEQYF
TGTGCAATCAAGAGCTCCTACGAGCAGTACTTC
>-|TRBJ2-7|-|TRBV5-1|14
CASSLQGSPYEQYF
TGCGCCAGCAGCCTACAGGGTTCTCCCTACGAGCAGTACTTC
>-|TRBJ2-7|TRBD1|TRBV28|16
CASSPAAGTGPYEQYF
TGTGCCAGCAGCCCCGCCGCCGGGACAGGGCCCTACGAGCAGTACTTC
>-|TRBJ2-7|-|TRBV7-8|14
CASSTPGGRDEQYF
TGTGCCAGCAGCACTCCCGGGGGACGCGACGAGCAGTACTTC
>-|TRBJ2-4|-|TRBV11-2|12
CASSRQKNIQYF
TGTGCCAGCAGCAGACAGAAAAACATTCAGTACTTC
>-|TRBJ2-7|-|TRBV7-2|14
CASSGRQGGGEQYF
TGTGCCAGCAGCGGCCGACAGGGAGGCGGCGAGCAGTACTTC
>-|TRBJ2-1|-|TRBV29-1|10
CSAGGLEQFF
TGCAGCGCTGGGGGACTCGAGCAGTTCTTC
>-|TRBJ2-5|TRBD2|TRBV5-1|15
CASSNSGAPGETQYF
TGCGCCAGCAGCAATAGCGGGGCACCAGGGGAGACCCAGTACTTC
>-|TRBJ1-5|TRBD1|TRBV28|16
CASTRPRQGLDQPQHF
TGTGCCAGCACCCGTCCTAGACAGGGGCTTGATCAGCCCCAGCATTTT
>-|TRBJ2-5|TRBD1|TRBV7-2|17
CASSLVGTGGPKETQYF
TGTGCCAGCAGCTTAGTAGGGACAGGGGGTCCAAAAGAGACCCAGTACTTC
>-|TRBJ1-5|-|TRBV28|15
CASSLGHQIDQPQHF
TGTGCCAGCAGTTTGGGACATCAGATTGATCAGCCCCAGCATTTT
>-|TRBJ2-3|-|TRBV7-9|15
CASSSRLESTDTQYF
TGTGCCAGCAGTTCAAGACTCGAGTCCACAGATACGCAGTATTTT
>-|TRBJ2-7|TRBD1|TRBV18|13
CASSPNGQGALSF
TGTGCCAGCTCACCCAACGGACAGGGGGCGCTTTCCTTC
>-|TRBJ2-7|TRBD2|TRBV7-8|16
CASSLGEGRSSYEQYF
TGTGCCAGCAGCTTAGGGGAGGGCAGGAGCTCCTACGAGCAGTACTTC
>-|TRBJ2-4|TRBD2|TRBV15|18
CATSRRLAGDPAKNIQYF
TGTGCCACCAGCAGACGACTAGCGGGAGACCCAGCCAAAAACATTCAGTACTTC
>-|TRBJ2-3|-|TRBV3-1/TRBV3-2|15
CASREGAGSTDTQYF
TGTGCCAGCAGGGAGGGGGCAGGAAGCACAGATACGCAGTATTTT
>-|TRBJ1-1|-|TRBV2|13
CASSGGTYTEAFF
TGTGCCAGCAGTGGGGGGACATACACTGAAGCTTTCTTT
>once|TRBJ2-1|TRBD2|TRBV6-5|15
CASSYVLAGPGEQFF
TGTGCCAGCAGTTACGTCCTAGCGGGACCGGGTGAGCAGTTCTTC
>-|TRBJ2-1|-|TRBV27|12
CASSHGSNEQFF
TGTGCCAGCAGCCACGGGTCGAATGAGCAGTTCTTC
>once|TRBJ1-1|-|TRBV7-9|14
CASSLREGWTEAFF
TGTGCCAGCAGCTTACGAGAGGGTTGGACTGAAGCTTTCTTT
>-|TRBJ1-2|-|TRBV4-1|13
CASSQAGWYGYTF
TGCGCCAGCAGCCAAGCAGGATGGTATGGCTACACCTTC
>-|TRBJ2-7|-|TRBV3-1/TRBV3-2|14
CASSQGTRSYEQYF
TGTGCCAGCAGCCAAGGGACTCGCTCCTACGAGCAGTACTTC
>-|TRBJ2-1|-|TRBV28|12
CASSSAWSEQFF
TGTGCCAGCAGTTCCGCCTGGAGTGAGCAGTTCTTC
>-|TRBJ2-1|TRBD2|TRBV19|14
CASSPGGTYNEQFF
TGTGCCAGTAGCCCGGGAGGGACGTACAATGAGCAGTTCTTC
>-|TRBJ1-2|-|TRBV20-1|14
CSASYRDPLVGYTF
TGCAGTGCTAGTTACAGGGACCCCCTGGTTGGCTACACCTTC
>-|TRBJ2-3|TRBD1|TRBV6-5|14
CASSTGQGADTQYF
TGTGCCAGCAGTACCGGACAGGGCGCAGATACGCAGTATTTT
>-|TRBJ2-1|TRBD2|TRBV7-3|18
CASSLTGYLAGGKNEQFF
TGTGCCAGCAGCTTAACGGGATACCTAGCGGGAGGGAAGAATGAGCAGTTCTTC
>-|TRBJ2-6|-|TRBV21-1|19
CASSKCGTGTISGANVLTF
TGTGCCAGCAGCAAATGTGGGACAGGTACTATCTCTGGGGCCAACGTCCTGACTTTC
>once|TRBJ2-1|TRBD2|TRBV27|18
CASRQRSLAGARSNEQFF
TGTGCCAGCAGACAAAGATCTTTAGCGGGAGCTAGGTCGAATGAGCAGTTCTTC
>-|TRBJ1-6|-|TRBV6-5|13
CAIKTGLESPLHF
TGTGCCATCAAAACAGGGTTAGAGTCACCCCTCCACTTT
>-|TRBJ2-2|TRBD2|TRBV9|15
CASTGTSGNTGELFF
TGTGCCAGCACCGGGACTAGCGGGAACACCGGGGAGCTGTTTTTT
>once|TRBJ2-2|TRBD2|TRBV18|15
CASSRLAENTGELFF
TGTGCCAGCTCACGACTAGCGGAGAACACCGGGGAGCTGTTTTTT
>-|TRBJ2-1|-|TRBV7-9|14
CASSFGTPYNEQFF
TGTGCCAGCAGCTTCGGGACTCCCTACAATGAGCAGTTCTTC
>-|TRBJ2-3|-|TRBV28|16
CASSLGGVGRADTQYF
TGTGCCAGCAGTTTAGGAGGGGTGGGAAGGGCAGATACGCAGTATTTT
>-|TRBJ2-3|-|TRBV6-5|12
CASSGGPDTQYF
TGTGCCAGTTCAGGGGGGCCAGATACGCAGTATTTT
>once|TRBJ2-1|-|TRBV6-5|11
CASSYFGEQFF
TGTGCCAGCAGTTACTTCGGTGAGCAGTTCTTC
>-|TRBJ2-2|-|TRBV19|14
CASSRGPVAGELFF
TGTGCCAGTAGTAGGGGGCCCGTCGCCGGGGAGCTGTTTTTT
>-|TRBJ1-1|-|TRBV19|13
CASSRDLRTEAFF
TGTGCCAGTAGTAGAGACCTGAGGACTGAAGCTTTCTTT
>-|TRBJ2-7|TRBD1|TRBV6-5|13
CASRRDREGEQYF
TGTGCCAGCAGGAGGGACAGGGAAGGCGAGCAGTACTTC
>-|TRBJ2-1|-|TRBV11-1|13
CASSLAGANEQFF
TGTGCCAGCAGCTTGGCAGGCGCCAATGAGCAGTTCTTC
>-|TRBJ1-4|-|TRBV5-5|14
CASSSGQPNEKLFF
TGTGCCAGCAGCTCCGGACAGCCTAATGAAAAACTGTTTTTT
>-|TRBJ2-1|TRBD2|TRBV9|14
CASSVVLAASEQFF
TGTGCCAGCAGCGTAGTACTAGCGGCGAGCGAGCAGTTCTTC
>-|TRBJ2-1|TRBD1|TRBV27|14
CASSTGGAYNEQFF
TGTGCCAGCAGTACAGGGGGCGCCTACAATGAGCAGTTCTTC
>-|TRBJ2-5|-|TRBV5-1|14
CASSLTSTGETQYF
TGCGCCAGCAGCTTGACCTCGACGGGGGAGACCCAGTACTTC
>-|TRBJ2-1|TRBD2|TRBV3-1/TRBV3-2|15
CASSPGLADYNEQFF
TGTGCCAGCAGCCCGGGACTAGCCGACTACAATGAGCAGTTCTTC
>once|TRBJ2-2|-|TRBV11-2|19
CASSLSSFFKTINTGELFF
TGTGCCAGCAGCTTAAGTTCGTTTTTCAAGACTATCAACACCGGGGAGCTGTTTTTT